What follows is one T cell receptor (beta chain) and its context. Antigen specificity is unknown. For TCR beta, cDNA was produced by 5'RACE template switching with UMIs. TCRdb derives one entry per CDR3 protein from the 5' RACE reads, leaving out DNA. The sample table sets out under 500,000 distinct CDR3 sequences. This specimen comes from a study of T cells expressing NK-cell markers. Study in general: HCMV seropositivity characterized most of the eight sequenced donors, and seronegativity one. Study outcomes and limitations: Similarly, these clonotypes led the CD3+CD56-NKG2C+ fraction as well in several donors. Questions lingered over whether expanded NKG2C+ T cell clones were HCMV-specific.

The CDR3 runs 16 residues. Germline assignment: CDR1 SGHRS and CDR2 YFSETQ. The source is a woman between 18 and 70 years old in good health. This sequence joins TRBV5-1 and TRBJ1-2; TCRdb calls TRBD1, which cannot be checked without DNA. The source material was blood T cells: a sorted CD56 or NKG2C T cell subset, CD4+ or CD8+ T cells, or bulk PBMC T cells (not recorded which). This chain's CDR3 is CASSPEWTGGADGYTF.